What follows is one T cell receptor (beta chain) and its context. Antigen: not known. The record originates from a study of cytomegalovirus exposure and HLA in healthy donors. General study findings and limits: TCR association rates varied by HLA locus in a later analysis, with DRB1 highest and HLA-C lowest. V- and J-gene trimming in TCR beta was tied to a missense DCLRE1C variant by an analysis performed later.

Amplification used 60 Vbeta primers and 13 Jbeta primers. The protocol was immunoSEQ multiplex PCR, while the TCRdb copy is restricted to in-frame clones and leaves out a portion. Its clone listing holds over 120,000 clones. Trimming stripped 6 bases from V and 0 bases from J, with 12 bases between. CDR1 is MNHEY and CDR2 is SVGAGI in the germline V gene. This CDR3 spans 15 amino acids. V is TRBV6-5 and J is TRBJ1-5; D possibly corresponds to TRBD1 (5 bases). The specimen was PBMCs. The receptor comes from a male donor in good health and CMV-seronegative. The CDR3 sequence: CASSHSGASNQPQHF. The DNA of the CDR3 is TGTGCCAGCAGCCATAGTGGGGCTAGCAATCAGCCCCAGCATTTT.